These 20 T cell receptor beta chains were all obtained from the same sample, sequenced in a study of regulatory T cells in long-lasting Graves disease. The authors built TCR beta libraries using iRepertoire HTBI primers and Arm-PCR of CDR3 regions. In TCRdb, the multiplex PCR reads were re-called with MiXCR into one record per CDR3 protein. The sample includes hundreds of thousands of distinct CDR3 sequences, around 23% of them seen just once. Indicated time point: persistent/refractory GD, antithyroid drugs over 5 years with positive TRAb. Preparation of the TCR library used RNA extracted from PBMCs. Source: peripheral blood mononuclear cells (PBMCs), taken when the disease was refractory, from a patient treated with antithyroid drugs. The receptors stem from a female donor with Graves disease.

The J gene is TRBJ1-1, the V gene TRBV13; tentatively, D is TRBD1 (5 bases). The CDR3 has 17 amino acids. CDR1 PRHDT and CDR2 FYEKMQ come from the germline V gene (reference sequence). Between the trimmed V and J ends, which lost 0 bases and 4 bases, there was a span of 18 bases. In nucleotides, the CDR3 is TGTGCCAGCAGCTTAGGGTTCAGTCAGGGATGGGGCACTGAAGCTTTCTTT. This codes for CASSLGFSQGWGTEAFF.

This clonotype was found many times. CDR3 protein: CASRFRDNYGYTF. The DNA for the CDR3 is TGTGCCAGCAGATTCCGGGATAACTATGGCTACACCTTC. This sequence joins TRBV6-1 and TRBJ1-2; D is uncertain. The CDR3 spans 13 residues. V lost 6 bases to trimming and J lost 1 base, with 9 bases between them. The germline CDR1 and CDR2 sequences are MNHNS and SASEGT.

This clonotype came up many times. The chain uses TRBV10-3 and TRBJ2-7; the match to TRBD2 covers 7 bases. Losses at the gene ends were 6 bases for V and 2 bases for J; bases not matched to a gene: 13. The length of the CDR3 is 16 residues. Germline V gene lookup returns CDR1 ENHRY and CDR2 SYGVKD. CDR3 DNA: TGTGCCATCAGCCCTGCTAGCGTGGGAGGGACCTACGAGCAGTACTTC. This sequence encodes CAISPASVGGTYEQYF.

The sample holds many counts of this clonotype. The chain employs TRBV27 and TRBJ1-2; TRBD1 is a possible D gene (6 bases). CDR1 is MNHEY and CDR2 is SMNVEV in the germline V gene (reference sequence). The V end was cut by 6 bases, the J end by 4 bases, with 15 bases between. The CDR3 length is 14 residues. The CDR3: CASRLQGLGYGYTF. CDR3 DNA sequence: TGTGCCAGCAGGCTACAGGGCTTAGGCTATGGCTACACCTTC.

This clonotype was recorded many times. The chain combines TRBV5-1 with TRBJ2-2; no clear D. The CDR3 is made up of 13 amino acids. V dropped 0 bases and J dropped 6 bases, with 6 bases sitting between them. In germline, CDR1 is SGHRS, CDR2 YFSETQ. CDR3 DNA sequence: TGCGCCAGCAGCTTGGTTGAGGCCGGGGAGCTGTTTTTT. It encodes CASSLVEAGELFF.

This clonotype showed up just a few times. J is TRBJ2-2 and V is TRBV10-2; 10 nucleotides align to TRBD2. V lost 4 bases to trimming and J lost 0 bases; unmatched junction nucleotides: 8. The germline gives CDR1 WSHSY, CDR2 SAAADI. The length of the CDR3 is 18 residues. DNA for the CDR3: TGCGCCAGCAGTGGTACCATAGCGGGAGGCGCGAACACCGGGGAGCTGTTTTTT. This encodes CASSGTIAGGANTGELFF.

This clonotype was counted between two and nine times. This chain connects TRBV10-3 to TRBJ2-6; a possible D gene is TRBD1 (5 bases). The CDR3 is made up of 14 amino acids. CDR1 is ENHRY and CDR2 is SYGVKD in the germline V gene. The V gene lost 10 bases and the J gene lost 2 bases, with 12 bases spanning the gap. CDR3 in amino acids: CATRPRAGANVLTF. The CDR3 coding sequence is TGTGCCACCCGGCCCAGGGCTGGGGCCAACGTCCTGACTTTC.

At least ten counts were recorded for this clonotype. The J gene is TRBJ2-2, the V gene TRBV20-1; no reliable D call. The V gene's germline CDR1 is DFQATT and CDR2 SNEGSKA (reference sequence). The CDR3 totals 17 residues. The V gene lost 3 bases and the J gene lost 0 bases, with 17 bases spanning the gap. Written as DNA, the CDR3 is TGCAGTGCTAGGGCAGATAACACGGGCACGAACACCGGGGAGCTGTTTTTT. As protein: CSARADNTGTNTGELFF.

As concerns this clonotype: A much more abundant neighbour one base away suggests this may be a read error. The chain carries TRBV20-1 and TRBJ1-1, with a tentative D call TRBD1 (6 bases). Trimming removed 7 bases from V and 4 bases from J, with 13 bases in between. Germline CDR1 reads DFQATT; CDR2 reads SNEGSKA (reference sequence). The CDR3 has 12 residues. CDR3 amino acids: CSDRRGSTEAFF. The CDR3 DNA sequence: TGCAGTGACAGGAGGGGGAGCACTGAAGCTTTCTTT.

This clonotype showed up many times. The chain uses TRBV3-1 and TRBJ2-6; D gene unclear. Germline V CDR1 and CDR2: LGHDT, YNNKEL (reference sequence). The CDR3 extends over 17 amino acids. Trimming removed 0 bases from V and 5 bases from J, with 14 bases in between. The CDR3 bases are TGTGCCAGCAGCCAAGAGGGAATGGGAAAAAGGGCCAACGTCCTGACTTTC. Amino acids: CASSQEGMGKRANVLTF.

This clonotype was seen a few times. The V and J genes are TRBV7-2 and TRBJ2-7; D unresolved. Germline V lookup: CDR1 SGHTA, CDR2 FQGNSA. Trimming left V 3 bases short and J 4 bases short, with 10 bases between. The CDR3 sequence is 13 residues long. CDR3 sequence reads: CASSLLGNYEQYF. The CDR3 DNA is TGTGCCAGCAGCTTGCTAGGGAATTACGAGCAGTACTTC. The full variable domain, rest sourced from reference TRBV7-2 and TRBJ2-7, is GAGVSQSPSNKVTEKGKDVELRCDPISGHTALYWYRQSLGQGLEFLIYFQGNSAPDKSGLPSDRFSAERTGGSVSTLTIQRTQQEDSAVYLCASSLLGNYEQYFGPGTRLTVT.

This clonotype was seen only a few times. The rearrangement uses TRBV11-1 and TRBJ2-7; 10 bases align to TRBD1. This CDR3 spans 16 amino acids. Germline assignment: CDR1 SGHAT and CDR2 FQDESV (reference sequence). The J segment lost 3 bases and the V segment lost 4 bases, leaving 9 bases of the junction unmatched. The CDR3 DNA follows: TGTGCCAGCAGCTCCCTCGGGACAGGGGTAGGCTACGAGCAGTACTTC. Translation: CASSSLGTGVGYEQYF.

This clonotype was seen ten or more times. The chain links TRBV6-1 to TRBJ1-2, with D unclear. From germline, CDR1 is MNHNS and CDR2 SASEGT. V dropped 0 bases and J dropped 7 bases, with 3 bases sitting between them. The CDR3 has 11 residues. The CDR3 loop is CASSEAVGYTF. The CDR3 bases are TGTGCCAGCAGTGAAGCGGTTGGCTACACCTTC.

The chain carries TRBV29-1 and TRBJ2-1, with 10 bases that match TRBD2. V lost 7 bases to trimming and J lost 3 bases; unmatched junction nucleotides: 6. This CDR3 has 14 amino acids. In germline, CDR1 is SQVTM, CDR2 ANQGSEA. The CDR3 sequence is CSAQGTSVYNEQFF. The CDR3 nucleotides are TGCAGCGCCCAAGGGACTAGCGTCTACAATGAGCAGTTCTTC.

The chain recombines TRBV19 with TRBJ2-6; possibly TRBD1 for D (6 bases). V dropped 3 bases and J dropped 0 bases, with 15 bases sitting between them. CDR1 is LNHDA, CDR2 SQIVND, per germline (reference sequence). The CDR3 contains 18 residues. The CDR3 DNA is TGTGCCAGTAGTATCAGGACAGCCCAGTTCTCTGGGGCCAACGTCCTGACTTTC. Translation gives CASSIRTAQFSGANVLTF.

This clonotype was seen a handful of times. At one end, the junction sequence differs from germline, possibly due to a read error. CDR3 bases: TGTGCCAGCAGTAAAGCAGGTGGCTCGAACACTGAAGCTTTCTTT. This encodes CASSKAGGSNTEAFF. V gene TRBV2 combines with J gene TRBJ1-1; no clear D gene. The CDR3 has 15 amino acids. The germline gives CDR1 SNHLY, CDR2 FYNNEI.

This clonotype was found many times. V usage is TRBV20-1 and J usage is TRBJ2-7, with D uncertain. CDR3 length: 11 amino acids. The V gene's germline CDR1 is DFQATT and CDR2 SNEGSKA (reference sequence). Trimming removed 6 bases at V and 7 bases at J, with 13 bases between. Written as DNA, the CDR3 is TGCAGTGCCCCATCCCCCCCGGAGCAGTACTTC. Translated, it gives CSAPSPPEQYF.

This clonotype has a handful of counts. The chain combines TRBV19 with TRBJ2-2; no reliable D call. Germline V gene sequence: CDR1 LNHDA, CDR2 SQIVND (reference sequence). The V gene lost 3 bases and the J gene lost 3 bases, with 8 bases spanning the gap. The CDR3 runs to 14 residues. The CDR3 DNA sequence: TGTGCCAGTAGTATGATTAGAGACACCGGGGAGCTGTTTTTT. Amino acid sequence: CASSMIRDTGELFF.

The chain couples TRBV20-1 to TRBJ1-2; the D gene is possibly TRBD1 (5 bases). V gave up 1 base and J gave up 1 base, with 13 bases separating them. This CDR3 comprises 15 residues. Germline values: CDR1 DFQATT, CDR2 SNEGSKA (reference sequence). CDR3 amino acids: CSARVGRGVNYGYTF. CDR3 bases: TGCAGTGCTAGAGTAGGAAGGGGTGTTAACTATGGCTACACCTTC.

The sample holds many counts of this clonotype. The gene calls are TRBV9 and TRBJ2-5; 12 bases fit TRBD2. V dropped 3 bases and J dropped 2; count of bases not matched to a gene: 2. The length of the CDR3 is 15 residues. Germline V gives CDR1 SGDLS, CDR2 YYNGEE. CDR3 nucleotide sequence: TGTGCCAGCAGCGAGACTAGCGGGAGACAAGAGACCCAGTACTTC. This codes for CASSETSGRQETQYF. The full variable domain, in which reference TRBV9 and TRBJ2-5 provide the parts outside the CDR3, is DSGVTQTPKHLITATGQRVTLRCSPRSGDLSVYWYQQSLDQGLQFLIQYYNGEERAKGNILERFSAQQFPDLHSELNLSSLELGDSALYFCASSETSGRQETQYFGPGTRLLVL.